This T cell receptor (beta chain) is from a study of blood T cell repertoires in COVID-19. Study information: Some COVID-19 samples were acute and others convalescent; all came from the United States, Italy and Spain. Sources were T cells, B-cell-depleted T cells, or PBMCs; the material itself was cDNA or gDNA.

Per the authors' pipeline: For nucleated cells, counts were estimated from reference gene primer amplification. Assay: immunoSEQ multiplex PCR; the TCRdb copy retains only in-frame clones and omits some. V, J and clone size reflect that table, while D and trimming were determined from the DNA. This sample carries about 220,000 clones, about 84% of them seen once, and the ten largest clones take roughly 13%. Germline lookup yields CDR1 MDHEN and CDR2 SYDVKM. This CDR3 region has 20 residues. V was pared by 2 bases and J by 9 bases, with 22 bases of the junction left unmatched. This sequence originates from a human donor in a cohort sampled during active COVID-19. Material for sequencing was peripheral blood. The V gene is TRBV28, the J gene TRBJ1-6, with TRBD1 matching over 7 bases. CDR3 loop: CASSLLDRTYLTAGGSPLHF. The CDR3 nucleotides read TGTGCCAGCAGTTTACTGGACAGGACCTACCTAACTGCGGGGGGTTCACCCCTCCACTTT.